These T cell receptor beta chains were read from a single sample in a study of Ad26.COV2.S vaccination and SARS-CoV-2 variants. Sequencing used immunoSEQ multiplex PCR; TCRdb keeps in-frame clones, though not all of them. The sample yields under 250,000 clones, 70% to 90% seen once. Material: peripheral blood, obtained in a trial of Ad26.COV2.S vaccine versus placebo. Every receptor here comes from a person aged 18 to 59 who received the Ad26.COV2.S COVID-19 vaccine or a placebo. Each CDR3 is given with its conserved first and last residue. A D gene is named only where the DNA matches it firmly. Expanded clones get a size class; other rows say once, few or many, or leave the size out.

CDR3 length: 14; clone size: .; J gene: TRBJ2-3; D gene: .; V gene: TRBV7-2; CDR3 DNA: TGTGCCAGCAGCTTAGTTAGGGTAGTGAATACGCAGTATTTT; CDR3 protein: CASSLVRVVNTQYF
CDR3 length: 14; clone size: .; J gene: TRBJ1-4; D gene: TRBD1; V gene: TRBV9; CDR3 DNA: TGTGCCAGCAGCGCCACGACAGGGAATGAAAAACTGTTTTTT; CDR3 protein: CASSATTGNEKLFF
CDR3 length: 14; clone size: .; J gene: TRBJ1-3; D gene: TRBD1; V gene: TRBV6-5; CDR3 DNA: TGTGCCAGCAGCAGGGACAGGGGGTTAAACACCATATATTTT; CDR3 protein: CASSRDRGLNTIYF
CDR3 length: 15; clone size: .; J gene: TRBJ1-2; D gene: TRBD1; V gene: TRBV7-2; CDR3 DNA: TGTGCCAGCAGCTTACCCCGGACAGGGGACTATGGCTACACCTTC; CDR3 protein: CASSLPRTGDYGYTF
CDR3 length: 15; clone size: .; J gene: TRBJ2-7; D gene: .; V gene: TRBV3-1/TRBV3-2; CDR3 DNA: TGTGCCAGCAGCCCCGAAGGCATTTTCTCCTACGAGCAGTACTTC; CDR3 protein: CASSPEGIFSYEQYF
CDR3 length: 14; clone size: .; J gene: TRBJ1-1; D gene: TRBD1; V gene: TRBV7-9; CDR3 DNA: TGTGCCAGCAGCCTGACAGGGCCGGACACTGAAGCTTTCTTT; CDR3 protein: CASSLTGPDTEAFF
CDR3 length: 16; clone size: .; J gene: TRBJ2-1; D gene: TRBD1; V gene: TRBV10-2; CDR3 DNA: TGCGCCAGCAGTGAGGGCCCAGGGGGCGTGAGAAATGAGCAGTTCTTC; CDR3 protein: CASSEGPGGVRNEQFF
CDR3 length: 15; clone size: .; J gene: TRBJ1-1; D gene: TRBD1; V gene: TRBV19; CDR3 DNA: TGTGCCAGTAGTCCCGCCCAGACAGGGACGGCTGAAGCTTTCTTT; CDR3 protein: CASSPAQTGTAEAFF
CDR3 length: 12; clone size: .; J gene: TRBJ1-2; D gene: .; V gene: TRBV19; CDR3 DNA: TGTGCCAGTAGTATACAGGGTAGAGGCTACACCTTC; CDR3 protein: CASSIQGRGYTF
CDR3 length: 15; clone size: .; J gene: TRBJ1-2; D gene: .; V gene: TRBV15; CDR3 DNA: TGTGCCACCAGCAGGGAGGGGGAGACGCGTTATGGCTACACCTTC; CDR3 protein: CATSREGETRYGYTF
CDR3 length: 17; clone size: many; J gene: TRBJ1-5; D gene: .; V gene: TRBV7-9; CDR3 DNA: TGTGCCAGCAGCCCCACTCCCCGGGACAATTATAATCAGCCCCAGCATTTT; CDR3 protein: CASSPTPRDNYNQPQHF
CDR3 length: 16; clone size: .; J gene: TRBJ2-5; D gene: TRBD2; V gene: TRBV19; CDR3 DNA: TGTGCCAGTAGTTTCGGACTAGCGGGGAATCAAGAGACCCAGTACTTC; CDR3 protein: CASSFGLAGNQETQYF
CDR3 length: 15; clone size: .; J gene: TRBJ1-2; D gene: .; V gene: TRBV5-6; CDR3 DNA: TGTGCCAGCAGCCCCGGACAACCCCTTACCCGTGGCTACACCTTC; CDR3 protein: CASSPGQPLTRGYTF
CDR3 length: 13; clone size: .; J gene: TRBJ1-1; D gene: .; V gene: TRBV10-3; CDR3 DNA: TGTGCCATCAAGGGATTAGTGGGGGCTGAAGCTTTCTTT; CDR3 protein: CAIKGLVGAEAFF
CDR3 length: 15; clone size: .; J gene: TRBJ1-1; D gene: .; V gene: TRBV30; CDR3 DNA: TGTGCCTGGGGGAACGGACAGTTTCAGAACACTGAAGCTTTCTTT; CDR3 protein: CAWGNGQFQNTEAFF
CDR3 length: 14; clone size: .; J gene: TRBJ2-3; D gene: TRBD2; V gene: TRBV7-3; CDR3 DNA: TGTGCCAGCAGCACCGGGACTAGCTCAGATACGCAGTATTTT; CDR3 protein: CASSTGTSSDTQYF
CDR3 length: 14; clone size: .; J gene: TRBJ1-1; D gene: .; V gene: TRBV18; CDR3 DNA: TGTGCCAGCTCAAACCAGGACGGGACAACTGAAGCTTTCTTT; CDR3 protein: CASSNQDGTTEAFF
CDR3 length: 15; clone size: once; J gene: TRBJ2-7; D gene: .; V gene: TRBV7-2; CDR3 DNA: TGTGCCAGCAGCCCAGGAGGAAATCGGGGTCACGAGCAGTACTTC; CDR3 protein: CASSPGGNRGHEQYF
CDR3 length: 16; clone size: .; J gene: TRBJ1-1; D gene: .; V gene: TRBV5-6; CDR3 DNA: TGTGCCAGCAGCTTGGTTTACGACAGGACGAACACTGAAGCTTTCTTT; CDR3 protein: CASSLVYDRTNTEAFF
CDR3 length: 11; clone size: .; J gene: TRBJ2-2; D gene: .; V gene: TRBV2; CDR3 DNA: TGTGCCAGCAGCAGCGCCGGGGAGCTGTTTTTT; CDR3 protein: CASSSAGELFF
CDR3 length: 15; clone size: .; J gene: TRBJ2-5; D gene: TRBD1; V gene: TRBV28; CDR3 DNA: TGTGCCAGCAGTTCTGTCGGGACAGGGGAGAAGACCCAGTACTTC; CDR3 protein: CASSSVGTGEKTQYF
CDR3 length: 15; clone size: few; J gene: TRBJ2-1; D gene: TRBD1; V gene: TRBV16; CDR3 DNA: TGTGCCAGCAGCCAATCCCGGACAGGCCACAATGAGCAGTTCTTC; CDR3 protein: CASSQSRTGHNEQFF
CDR3 length: 16; clone size: .; J gene: TRBJ2-1; D gene: .; V gene: TRBV18; CDR3 DNA: TGTGCCAGCTCACCGAGGGGTCAAGGAGGGTACAATGAGCAGTTCTTC; CDR3 protein: CASSPRGQGGYNEQFF
CDR3 length: 16; clone size: .; J gene: TRBJ1-5; D gene: .; V gene: TRBV19; CDR3 DNA: TGTGCCAGTGCCCAGAGAACAGGAGTGAGCAATCAGCCCCAGCATTTT; CDR3 protein: CASAQRTGVSNQPQHF
CDR3 length: 13; clone size: once; J gene: TRBJ2-5; D gene: .; V gene: TRBV27; CDR3 DNA: TGTGCCAGCACCCCGTTGGGGAAAGAGACCCAGTACTTC; CDR3 protein: CASTPLGKETQYF
CDR3 length: 16; clone size: .; J gene: TRBJ2-1; D gene: TRBD2; V gene: TRBV19; CDR3 DNA: TGTGCCAGTAGTGACCGCACTAGCGGCACCCACAATGAGCAGTTCTTC; CDR3 protein: CASSDRTSGTHNEQFF
CDR3 length: 15; clone size: many; J gene: TRBJ2-7; D gene: TRBD1; V gene: TRBV11-1; CDR3 DNA: TGTGCCAGCAGCCCGCCGGGACAGGGACTACACGAGCAGTACTTC; CDR3 protein: CASSPPGQGLHEQYF
CDR3 length: 13; clone size: few; J gene: TRBJ1-2; D gene: TRBD1; V gene: TRBV19; CDR3 DNA: TGTGCCAGTAGTCCCGGGACAGGGTATGGCTACACCTTC; CDR3 protein: CASSPGTGYGYTF
CDR3 length: 14; clone size: once; J gene: TRBJ1-2; D gene: .; V gene: TRBV7-9; CDR3 DNA: TGTGCCAGCAGCTACGCCCTGGGGAACTATGGCTACACCTTC; CDR3 protein: CASSYALGNYGYTF
CDR3 length: 15; clone size: .; J gene: TRBJ1-1; D gene: TRBD1; V gene: TRBV28; CDR3 DNA: TGTGCCAGCAGTTTATCGGGGCTCGGGGACAGTGAAGCTTTCTTT; CDR3 protein: CASSLSGLGDSEAFF
CDR3 length: 16; clone size: .; J gene: TRBJ2-1; D gene: .; V gene: TRBV11-1; CDR3 DNA: TGTGCCAGCAGCTTAGTAAGGGACGAGTCCTACAATGAGCAGTTCTTC; CDR3 protein: CASSLVRDESYNEQFF
CDR3 length: 13; clone size: .; J gene: TRBJ2-1; D gene: .; V gene: TRBV11-3; CDR3 DNA: TGTGCCAGCAGCCCGCAGAATAGCAATGAGCAGTTCTTC; CDR3 protein: CASSPQNSNEQFF
CDR3 length: 14; clone size: .; J gene: TRBJ2-1; D gene: .; V gene: TRBV5-4; CDR3 DNA: TGTGCCAGCAGCTTACCTAGCTCCTACAATGAGCAGTTCTTC; CDR3 protein: CASSLPSSYNEQFF
CDR3 length: 16; clone size: .; J gene: TRBJ2-6; D gene: .; V gene: TRBV7-3; CDR3 DNA: TGTGCCAGCAGCCCCGGCGGGGCCTCTGGGGCCAACGTCCTGACTTTC; CDR3 protein: CASSPGGASGANVLTF
CDR3 length: 14; clone size: .; J gene: TRBJ1-1; D gene: TRBD1; V gene: TRBV7-9; CDR3 DNA: TGTGCCAGCAGCCAACACAGGGGGCTGACTGAAGCTTTCTTT; CDR3 protein: CASSQHRGLTEAFF
CDR3 length: 13; clone size: .; J gene: TRBJ2-3; D gene: .; V gene: TRBV20-1; CDR3 DNA: TGCAGTGCTAGTCGCCTAGGGAAGGATACGCAGTATTTT; CDR3 protein: CSASRLGKDTQYF
CDR3 length: 15; clone size: .; J gene: TRBJ2-5; D gene: TRBD1; V gene: TRBV3-1/TRBV3-2; CDR3 DNA: TGTGCCAGCAGCCAAGGGAAACAGGGGGGCAAGACCCAGTACTTC; CDR3 protein: CASSQGKQGGKTQYF
CDR3 length: 15; clone size: .; J gene: TRBJ2-7; D gene: TRBD1; V gene: TRBV3-1/TRBV3-2; CDR3 DNA: TGTGCCAGCAGCACCGGGACAGGGGGTCCATACGAGCAGTACTTC; CDR3 protein: CASSTGTGGPYEQYF
CDR3 length: 15; clone size: .; J gene: TRBJ2-7; D gene: TRBD1; V gene: TRBV5-1; CDR3 DNA: TGCGCCAGCAGCTTGGGGACAGGGCCTCGATACGAGCAGTACTTC; CDR3 protein: CASSLGTGPRYEQYF
CDR3 length: 13; clone size: .; J gene: TRBJ1-1; D gene: .; V gene: TRBV9; CDR3 DNA: TGTGCCAGCAGCCCCACCCCTAACACTGAAGCTTTCTTT; CDR3 protein: CASSPTPNTEAFF
CDR3 length: 13; clone size: .; J gene: TRBJ1-1; D gene: .; V gene: TRBV7-3; CDR3 DNA: TGTGCCAGCAGCTTAGAGTTAAACACTGAAGCTTTCTTT; CDR3 protein: CASSLELNTEAFF
CDR3 length: 13; clone size: .; J gene: TRBJ2-2; D gene: TRBD2; V gene: TRBV7-2; CDR3 DNA: TGTGCCAGCAGCCCACTAGCGGTCGGGGAGCTGTTTTTT; CDR3 protein: CASSPLAVGELFF
CDR3 length: 15; clone size: .; J gene: TRBJ2-1; D gene: .; V gene: TRBV5-1; CDR3 DNA: TGCGCCAGCAGACTCGGTTGGGGCTCCTACAATGAGCAGTTCTTC; CDR3 protein: CASRLGWGSYNEQFF
CDR3 length: 14; clone size: .; J gene: TRBJ2-5; D gene: .; V gene: TRBV7-3; CDR3 DNA: TGTGCCAGCAGCTTAAATGGGCAGCAAGAGACCCAGTACTTC; CDR3 protein: CASSLNGQQETQYF
CDR3 length: 17; clone size: once; J gene: TRBJ1-5; D gene: .; V gene: TRBV6-4; CDR3 DNA: TGTGCCAGCAGAACTTATCGGGGAGGGGTGCACAATCAGCCCCAGCATTTT; CDR3 protein: CASRTYRGGVHNQPQHF
CDR3 length: 14; clone size: .; J gene: TRBJ1-5; D gene: .; V gene: TRBV19; CDR3 DNA: TGTGCCAGTATCAACACAGGTGAGGGCCAGCCCCAGCATTTT; CDR3 protein: CASINTGEGQPQHF
CDR3 length: 15; clone size: .; J gene: TRBJ2-5; D gene: .; V gene: TRBV7-7; CDR3 DNA: TGTGCTAGCAGCGGCGCAGGGGTAGGGTCAGAGACCCAGTACTTC; CDR3 protein: CASSGAGVGSETQYF
CDR3 length: 14; clone size: .; J gene: TRBJ1-2; D gene: TRBD1; V gene: TRBV18; CDR3 DNA: TGTGCCAGCTCACCTCAGAGGACAGGGGGCGGTTACACCTTC; CDR3 protein: CASSPQRTGGGYTF
CDR3 length: 13; clone size: .; J gene: TRBJ1-5; D gene: .; V gene: TRBV30; CDR3 DNA: TGTGCCGGGTCTAAGGGTATGTATCAGCCCCAGCATTTT; CDR3 protein: CAGSKGMYQPQHF
CDR3 length: 12; clone size: many; J gene: TRBJ2-2; D gene: .; V gene: TRBV7-2; CDR3 DNA: TGTGCCAGCAGCAGACGCGGGGAGGAGCTGTTTTTT; CDR3 protein: CASSRRGEELFF
CDR3 length: 14; clone size: .; J gene: TRBJ2-6; D gene: .; V gene: TRBV9; CDR3 DNA: TGTGCCAGCAGCGACAGGGCTGGGGCCAACGTCCTGACTTTC; CDR3 protein: CASSDRAGANVLTF
CDR3 length: 16; clone size: .; J gene: TRBJ2-1; D gene: TRBD1; V gene: TRBV19; CDR3 DNA: TGTGCCAGTAGTCGTCGTACGGGGACAGGGGGGAATGAGCAGTTCTTC; CDR3 protein: CASSRRTGTGGNEQFF
CDR3 length: 15; clone size: few; J gene: TRBJ2-2; D gene: .; V gene: TRBV27; CDR3 DNA: TGTGCCAGCAGAAGAGGCAGGGGCTCGACCGGGGAGCTGTTTTTT; CDR3 protein: CASRRGRGSTGELFF
CDR3 length: 14; clone size: .; J gene: TRBJ1-1; D gene: .; V gene: TRBV7-9; CDR3 DNA: TGTGCCAGCGTCCGAGGGCTTTCTGACACTGAAGCTTTCTTT; CDR3 protein: CASVRGLSDTEAFF
CDR3 length: 13; clone size: .; J gene: TRBJ2-3; D gene: .; V gene: TRBV6-5; CDR3 DNA: TGTGCCAGCAGTCTCACTAGCACAGATACGCAGTATTTT; CDR3 protein: CASSLTSTDTQYF
CDR3 length: 14; clone size: .; J gene: TRBJ1-2; D gene: .; V gene: TRBV30; CDR3 DNA: TGTGCCTGGAGGGGACCCTGGAAGCGGTCTGGCTACACCTTC; CDR3 protein: CAWRGPWKRSGYTF
CDR3 length: 13; clone size: .; J gene: TRBJ1-1; D gene: TRBD1; V gene: TRBV7-2; CDR3 DNA: TGTGCCAGCAGCGTGACAGGGGGGACTGAAGCTTTCTTT; CDR3 protein: CASSVTGGTEAFF